Described below is a single TCR beta chain sequence and its context. Its specificity is not known. The PCR ran on 60 Vbeta and 13 Jbeta primers. Here immunoSEQ multiplex PCR was the method, and the copy in TCRdb shows in-frame clones only, minus some. This repertoire shows about 100,000 clones, around 74% found once; its top ten account for more than 2.5%. This record comes from a study of cytomegalovirus exposure and HLA in healthy donors. Turning to the study itself: Earlier findings included approximately 120 million unique TCR beta sequences obtained from 150 million to 200 million T cells. Findings and limits, study-wide: Analyses of presence/absence relied on an assumption of roughly uniform sequencing depth across donors. V- and J-gene trimming of TCR beta was linked (in a later analysis) to a missense DCLRE1C variant.

Every donor was a healthy person donating bone marrow. Germline V lookup: CDR1 SGHRS, CDR2 YFSETQ. J lost 5 bases, V lost 7 bases, and 11 bases had no gene match. The CDR3 extends over 15 amino acids. What was sequenced was PBMCs. The sequence derives from a female donor in good health and CMV-seropositive. The gene calls are TRBV5-1 and TRBJ2-2, with 7 bases that match TRBD1. CDR3 in DNA: TGCGCCAGCCAACGGACAGGCCAAGGGACCGGGGAGCTGTTTTTT. It specifies CASQRTGQGTGELFF.